One and the same sample provided the 30 T cell receptor beta chains below, sequenced in a study of regulatory T cells in long-lasting Graves disease. Researchers made TCR beta libraries by using iRepertoire HTBI primers and running Arm-PCR on CDR3 regions. TCRdb independently ran MiXCR on the multiplex PCR reads; one entry per CDR3 protein. The sample includes about 340,000 distinct CDR3 sequences, 15% to 20% of them seen just once. Time point: persistent/refractory GD, antithyroid drugs over 5 years with positive TRAb. Scientists built the TCR library using RNA that was extracted from PBMCs. Sequenced here: peripheral blood mononuclear cells (PBMCs), sampled when the disease was refractory, from a patient treated with antithyroid drugs. Source of these receptors: a female donor with Graves disease.

There are many counts of this clonotype. The rearrangement links TRBV7-6 to TRBJ2-7, with TRBD2 matching 8 bases. The trim removed 0 bases at V and 0 bases at J, leaving 13 bases unmatched. The CDR3 runs 19 residues. CDR1 is SGHVS and CDR2 is FNYEAQ in the germline V gene. CDR3 nucleotide sequence: TGTGCCAGCAGCTTAGCTCCCCCGGGACTAGAGGCAAGCTCCTACGAGCAGTACTTC. It is translated as CASSLAPPGLEASSYEQYF.

This clonotype was observed a handful of times. DNA for the CDR3: TGCGCCAGCAGCCAAGATTTCGGGGTATGGTATGGCTACACCTTC. It encodes CASSQDFGVWYGYTF. The chain carries TRBV4-3 and TRBJ1-2; D unresolved. Germline CDR1 and CDR2: LGHNA and YSLEER. Trimming removed 0 bases at V and 5 bases at J, with 13 bases between. This CDR3 has 15 amino acids.

This clonotype was detected only a few times. At one boundary the junction diverges from the germline segment, which might be a read error. J is TRBJ1-2 and V is TRBV11-1; D is possibly TRBD1 (5 bases). Per the germline V gene, CDR1 is SGHAT and CDR2 is FQDESV (reference sequence). This CDR3 has 14 amino acids. The CDR3 nucleotides read TGCGCCAGCAGCCGGGGGACTCAGAACTATGGCTACACCTTC. Translation gives CASSRGTQNYGYTF.

The genes are TRBV28 and TRBJ2-3; D not certain. V was trimmed by 6 bases and J by 4 bases, leaving 11 bases between them. This CDR3 spans 13 amino acids. Germline V gene data show CDR1 as MDHEN and CDR2 as SYDVKM. CDR3 residues: CASSLREADTQYF. The CDR3 DNA reads TGTGCCAGCAGCCTTAGAGAGGCAGATACGCAGTATTTT.

In this sample, this clonotype turned up a few times. This sequence joins TRBV7-8 and TRBJ1-1, with a possible D match to TRBD1 (6 bases). V was trimmed by 4 bases and J by 1 base, leaving 19 bases between them. CDR1 and CDR2 (germline): SGHVS, FQNEAQ. The CDR3 runs 17 residues. The CDR3 coding sequence is TGTGCCAGCAGCTCCGACAGGCATCCAAGGGGGAACACTGAAGCTTTCTTT. Residues: CASSSDRHPRGNTEAFF.

This clonotype was observed a handful of times. This chain links TRBV6-5 with TRBJ1-1, with TRBD1 matching over 7 bases. The CDR3 loop spans 13 amino acids. Trimming at V came to 4 bases and at J to 7 bases, leaving 6 bases not matched to a gene. Germline V lookup: CDR1 MNHEY, CDR2 SVGAGI. CDR3 coding DNA: TGTGCCAGCAGTTTAGACAGGGCTGGTGAAGCTTTCTTT. This codes for CASSLDRAGEAFF.

This sequence joins TRBV7-2 and TRBJ1-2, with D uncertain. Trimming pared 3 bases from V and 4 bases from J, leaving 6 bases between. This CDR3 has 12 amino acids. Germline V gene data show CDR1 as SGHTA and CDR2 as FQGNSA. CDR3 protein: CASSLLVYGYTF. The DNA for the CDR3 is TGTGCCAGCAGCTTGCTAGTCTATGGCTACACCTTC.

This clonotype was recorded many times. V usage is TRBV13 and J usage is TRBJ1-2; D is unresolved. This CDR3 has 17 amino acids. CDR1 and CDR2 (germline): PRHDT, FYEKMQ (reference sequence). Trimming removed 4 bases at V and 4 bases at J, with 22 bases between. CDR3 amino acids: CASSSSMDVVGVYGYTF. The CDR3, as DNA: TGTGCCAGCAGCTCTTCAATGGACGTTGTGGGTGTCTATGGCTACACCTTC.

This clonotype was recorded at least ten times. This chain uses TRBV3-1 with TRBJ1-6; the match to TRBD1 covers 7 bases. The length of the CDR3 is 14 residues. Germline V gene sequence: CDR1 LGHDT, CDR2 YNNKEL (reference sequence). Trimming cost V 4 bases and J 8 bases; bases outside gene matches: 5. The CDR3 DNA reads TGTGCCAGCAGCCGACTAACAGGGGATTCACCCCTCCACTTT. This sequence encodes CASSRLTGDSPLHF.

This clonotype was counted ten times or more. The rearrangement uses TRBV6-1 and TRBJ1-1; TRBD1 matches at 10 bases. CDR1 is MNHNS, CDR2 SASEGT, per germline. This CDR3 comprises 17 residues. Germline trimming cut 6 bases from V and 2 bases from J; bases unmatched to any gene: 12. In DNA form, the CDR3 reads TGTGCCAGCAGCCCTCACCGCTGGGACAGGGGTAACACTGAAGCTTTCTTT. Translated: CASSPHRWDRGNTEAFF.

This clonotype was recorded many times. The rearrangement links TRBV28 to TRBJ2-7; unclear D gene. The CDR3 covers 13 residues. The germline gives CDR1 MDHEN, CDR2 SYDVKM. V lost 2 bases, J lost 9 bases, and 14 bases lay in between. The CDR3 bases are TGTGCCAGCAGTTTAGGACCCGAGTCTGTGCAGTACTTC. Its translation: CASSLGPESVQYF.

This clonotype was seen ten or more times. This sequence joins TRBV6-1 and TRBJ2-5; 12 bases are a match to TRBD2. Germline V gene data show CDR1 as MNHNS and CDR2 as SASEGT. After removal of 7 bases from V and 5 bases from J, the junction contained 2 bases not matched to a gene. This CDR3 contains 13 residues. The CDR3 DNA follows: TGTGCCAGCAAGACTAGCGGGAGTGAGACCCAGTACTTC. Amino acids: CASKTSGSETQYF.

This clonotype appeared many times. V usage is TRBV7-8 and J usage is TRBJ1-1; 7 nucleotides match TRBD1. CDR3 size: 14 residues. CDR1 SGHVS and CDR2 FQNEAQ come from the germline V gene. The V and J ends lost 1 base and 5 bases, in that order; junction bases with no gene match: 4. The CDR3 sequence: CASSLEGARTEAFF. Here the CDR3 DNA reads TGTGCCAGCAGCTTAGAGGGGGCGCGGACTGAAGCTTTCTTT. The full variable domain, completed using reference TRBV7-8 and TRBJ1-1, is GAGVSQSPRYKVAKRGQDVALRCDPISGHVSLFWYQQALGQGPEFLTYFQNEAQLDKSGLPSDRFFAERPEGSVSTLKIQRTQQEDSAVYLCASSLEGARTEAFFGQGTRLTVV.

In its sample, this clonotype was seen many times. This sequence joins TRBV2 and TRBJ1-6; 8 nucleotides agree with TRBD1. This CDR3 has 14 residues. The J segment lost 7 bases and the V segment lost 5 bases, leaving 4 bases of the junction unmatched. Germline CDR1 SNHLY, CDR2 FYNNEI. The CDR3 here is CASSNGQGNSPLHF. CDR3 nucleotide sequence: TGTGCCAGCAGTAACGGACAGGGAAATTCACCCCTCCACTTT. The full variable domain, its missing parts supplied by reference TRBV2 and TRBJ1-6, is EPEVTQTPSHQVTQMGQEVILRCVPISNHLYFYWYRQILGQKVEFLVSFYNNEISEKSEIFDDQFSVERPDGSNFTLKIRSTKLEDSAMYFCASSNGQGNSPLHFGNGTRLTVT.

This clonotype was picked up a small number of times. The chain combines TRBV5-1 with TRBJ2-5; possible D gene TRBD1, 5 bases. Trimming cost V 3 bases and J 1 base, with 16 bases left between them. Germline values: CDR1 SGHRS, CDR2 YFSETQ. The CDR3 length is 16 residues. In DNA, the CDR3 is TGCGCCAGCAGCTCATCGGGCAGGGTGGCCCAAGAGACCCAGTACTTC. Translated, it gives CASSSSGRVAQETQYF.

The CDR3 DNA reads as TGTGCCAGCTCACCAAGTCGAGTGACTAGCGGATACGAGCAGTACTTC. This gives the protein CASSPSRVTSGYEQYF. The rearrangement links TRBV18 to TRBJ2-7; the match to TRBD2 covers 9 bases. The CDR3 is 16 residues long. The junction had 9 bases not matched to a gene; V was cut back by 2 bases and J by 4 bases. CDR1 and CDR2 from the germline V gene are KGHSH and LQKENI. Using reference TRBV18 and TRBJ2-7 for the parts outside the CDR3, the full variable domain is NAGVMQNPRHLVRRRGQEARLRCSPMKGHSHVYWYRQLPEEGLKFMVYLQKENIIDESGMPKERFSAEFPKEGPSILRIQQVVRGDSAAYFCASSPSRVTSGYEQYFGPGTRLTVT.

V and J are TRBV20-1 and TRBJ2-5; TRBD2 aligns across 10 bases. The junction had 2 bases not matched to a gene; V was cut back by 2 bases and J by 5 bases. Germline CDR1 and CDR2: DFQATT and SNEGSKA (reference sequence). The CDR3 is 13 residues long. The CDR3 coding sequence is TGCAGTGCTAGACTTAGCGGGAGGGAGACCCAGTACTTC. Translated: CSARLSGRETQYF.

This clonotype was found many times. The rearrangement links TRBV2 to TRBJ1-4; D not resolved. The CDR3 is 11 residues long. The germline V gene has CDR1 SNHLY and CDR2 FYNNEI. V lost 8 bases to trimming and J lost 11 bases, with 12 bases between them. The CDR3 sequence: CASAIEQKLFF. For the CDR3, the DNA is TGTGCCAGCGCCATTGAACAGAAACTGTTTTTT.

Concerning this clonotype: This may be a read error: a much more frequent sequence differs by one nucleotide. The chain joins TRBV6-2 or TRBV6-3 to TRBJ1-4, with TRBD1 identical over 10 bases. Germline V gene data show CDR1 as MNHEY and CDR2 as SVGEGT. V trimming: 5 bases; J trimming: 14 bases; junction bases outside the gene matches: 11. There are 14 residues in the CDR3. CDR3 bases: TGTGCCAGCAGTACCGGGACAGGGGACTTTAAGCTGTTTTTT. Its protein is CASSTGTGDFKLFF.

This clonotype was counted a few times. The chain carries TRBV5-1 and TRBJ2-7; D call uncertain. V shed 6 bases and J shed 2 bases, with 18 bases lying between them. There are 15 residues in the CDR3. Germline CDR1 reads SGHRS; CDR2 reads YFSETQ. DNA for the CDR3: TGCGCCAGCACCCTTTTCAGTGAACTGACCTACGAGCAGTACTTC. Translating gives CASTLFSELTYEQYF.

This clonotype has a handful of counts. A far bigger clonotype differs at one base, so this is likely a read error. The chain is built from TRBV27 and TRBJ1-2; a possible D gene is TRBD1 (5 bases). The CDR3 consists of 13 residues. V gave up 2 bases and J gave up 4 bases, with 8 bases separating them. Germline CDR1 is MNHEY and CDR2 is SMNVEV (reference sequence). CDR3 in amino acids: CASSLDSRYGYTF. The CDR3 bases are TGTGCCAGCAGTTTAGACAGCCGCTATGGCTACACCTTC.

The rearrangement links TRBV7-2 to TRBJ1-6; 7 bases match TRBD1. Trimming cost V 2 bases and J 8 bases; bases outside gene matches: 6. CDR1 and CDR2 (germline): SGHTA, FQGNSA. The CDR3 loop spans 15 amino acids. The CDR3 is CASSLRRGLDSPLHF. CDR3 sequence (DNA): TGTGCCAGCAGCTTAAGGAGGGGGCTGGATTCACCCCTCCACTTT.

The chain recombines TRBV11-2 with TRBJ2-6; TRBD1 is a possible D gene (5 bases). V dropped 5 bases and J dropped 0 bases, with 20 bases sitting between them. Germline CDR1 and CDR2: SGHAT and FQNNGV. The CDR3 loop spans 19 amino acids. CDR3 coding DNA: TGTGCCAGCAGCCCTAGACAGCCCTCCACCTCCTCTGGGGCCAACGTCCTGACTTTC. Translating it yields CASSPRQPSTSSGANVLTF.

In its sample, this clonotype was seen a few times. The chain combines TRBV20-1 with TRBJ2-7; TRBD2 agrees at 10 bases. This CDR3 has 14 amino acids. Germline V gene sequence: CDR1 DFQATT, CDR2 SNEGSKA (reference sequence). The J segment lost 2 bases and the V segment lost 3 bases, leaving 4 bases of the junction unmatched. The CDR3 protein is CSASAGTSAYEQYF. The CDR3 DNA follows: TGCAGTGCTAGCGCAGGGACTAGCGCCTACGAGCAGTACTTC.

This clonotype was seen ten or more times. The V gene is TRBV7-9, the J gene TRBJ2-2; D might be TRBD1 (5 bases). There are 16 residues in the CDR3. The V gene lost 1 base and the J gene lost 4 bases, with 13 bases spanning the gap. The germline gives CDR1 SEHNR, CDR2 FQNEAQ (reference sequence). The CDR3 bases are TGTGCCAGCAGCTTAGAAAGGGGCCGACGCACCGGGGAGCTGTTTTTT. Translation gives CASSLERGRRTGELFF.

V and J are TRBV7-6 and TRBJ2-5; TRBD1 might be the D (5 bases). The CDR3 runs to 16 residues. The V gene's germline CDR1 is SGHVS and CDR2 FNYEAQ. V was clipped by 0 bases and J by 6 bases, with 17 bases between them. The CDR3 sequence is CASSLAYGQPRQTQYF. The CDR3 coding sequence is TGTGCCAGCAGCTTAGCGTACGGACAACCTCGACAGACCCAGTACTTC.

This clonotype was picked up a small number of times. The chain combines TRBV29-1 with TRBJ1-2; D unclear. CDR1 and CDR2 from the germline V gene are SQVTM and ANQGSEA. V lost 7 bases and J lost 10, with 13 bases in between. The CDR3 sequence is 10 residues long. CDR3: CSDSDGAYTF. The CDR3 nucleotides read TGCAGCGACTCGGATGGAGCCTACACCTTC.

This clonotype was detected many times. This chain uses TRBV2 with TRBJ1-4; D perhaps matches TRBD1 (6 bases). The CDR3 contains 15 residues. Between the trimmed V and J ends, which lost 2 bases and 7 bases, there was a span of 14 bases. Per germline, CDR1 SNHLY and CDR2 FYNNEI. DNA for the CDR3: TGTGCCAGCAGTGAATGGGACACGGGTACTGAAAAACTGTTTTTT. It is translated as CASSEWDTGTEKLFF.

The V call is TRBV20-1, the J call TRBJ2-5, with 10 bases identical to TRBD1. V shed 3 bases, J shed 4 bases, and the junction held 11 bases outside the gene matches. The CDR3 is 16 amino acids. Germline CDR1 and CDR2: DFQATT and SNEGSKA (reference sequence). CDR3 DNA sequence: TGCAGTGCTAGGCACTTCGGGACAGGGGTTGCAGAGACCCAGTACTTC. It encodes CSARHFGTGVAETQYF.

This clonotype was seen only a few times. The CDR3, as DNA: TGTGCCAGCAGCTCCACCTCTTACAGGTCGCCGAGGTATGGCTACACCTTC. Residues: CASSSTSYRSPRYGYTF. The chain is built from TRBV13 and TRBJ1-2; D might be TRBD1 (5 bases). Germline CDR1 and CDR2: PRHDT and FYEKMQ (reference sequence). This CDR3 is 17 amino acids long. Between the trimmed V and J ends, which lost 4 bases and 5 bases, there was a span of 23 bases.